This is a list of T cell receptor beta chains from one sample in a study of blood T cell repertoires in COVID-19. Sequencing was performed with immunoSEQ multiplex PCR; in TCRdb, only in-frame clones are kept and a portion is missing. The sample carries 150,000 to 200,000 clones, roughly 73% recorded once. The sample taken for sequencing was peripheral blood. The origin of the receptors is a man between 65 and 80 years old with acute or convalescent COVID-19. Both conserved end residues are part of each CDR3. D genes are given only for firm matches. Size is omitted from some rows. Given values are once, few, many or a class for expanded clones.

j_call,clone_size,v_call,cdr3_length,d_call,cdr3_nt,cdr3_aa
TRBJ2-5,-,TRBV6-2/TRBV6-3,16,-,TGTGCCAGCAGTTCCCTGCTGGGGGACACTCAAGAGACCCAGTACTTC,CASSSLLGDTQETQYF
TRBJ1-2,-,TRBV19,14,TRBD1,TGTGCCAGTACCCGACAGGGGGGCCTATATGGCTACACCTTC,CASTRQGGLYGYTF
TRBJ1-1,-,TRBV5-1,16,TRBD1,TGCGCCAGCAGCTTAGGGACAGGGGTTATGAACACTGAAGCTTTCTTT,CASSLGTGVMNTEAFF
TRBJ1-2,once,TRBV6-4,14,TRBD1,TGTGCCAGCAGTCTAGACAGGGGCGACTATGGCTACACCTTC,CASSLDRGDYGYTF
TRBJ2-7,once,TRBV6-2/TRBV6-3,16,TRBD2,TGTGCCAGCAGTTACTCCTTAGCGGGAGGTCTCTACGAGCAGTACTTC,CASSYSLAGGLYEQYF
TRBJ2-3,-,TRBV28,16,TRBD2,TGTGCCAGCAGAAACCCGGGACTAGCGGATGCAGATACGCAGTATTTT,CASRNPGLADADTQYF
TRBJ1-3,-,TRBV7-6,16,TRBD1,TGTGCCAGCAGCTCGACAGGGAATCCCTCTGGAAACACCATATATTTT,CASSSTGNPSGNTIYF
TRBJ2-3,-,TRBV4-3,15,-,TGCGCCAGCAGCCAAGATTTAGGCGGGACAGATACGCAGTATTTT,CASSQDLGGTDTQYF
TRBJ1-1,once,TRBV6-6,14,-,TGTGCCAGCAGTGACGTAGGGGAGAACACTGAAGCTTTCTTT,CASSDVGENTEAFF
TRBJ2-2,-,TRBV9,18,TRBD2,TGTGCCAGCAGCGACTTTCCGGGACTAGCTTTGAACACCGGGGAGCTGTTTTTT,CASSDFPGLALNTGELFF
TRBJ2-7,-,TRBV25-1,13,TRBD2,TGTGCCAGCAGTGCCGCGGGGGGATACGAGCAGTACTTC,CASSAAGGYEQYF
TRBJ1-5,many,TRBV19,15,-,TGTGCCAGTAGTATGACAACGGTAAGCAATCAGCCCCAGCATTTT,CASSMTTVSNQPQHF
TRBJ2-7,-,TRBV28,13,-,TGTGTCAGCAGCAGACAGCATTCTTACGAGCAGTACTTC,CVSSRQHSYEQYF
TRBJ2-7,-,TRBV6-2/TRBV6-3,14,TRBD2,TGTGCCAGCAGTTACTCTGCGGGAGTCTACGAGCAGTACTTC,CASSYSAGVYEQYF
TRBJ2-3,-,TRBV2,16,TRBD2,TGTGCCAGCAGTGAGGGAGCGGGGGGGCACACAGATACGCAGTATTTT,CASSEGAGGHTDTQYF
TRBJ1-1,-,TRBV7-8,13,-,TGTGCCAGCACCAGCGGGTGGAACACTGAAGCTTTCTTT,CASTSGWNTEAFF
TRBJ1-2,few,TRBV2,13,-,TGTGCCAGCAGTGAAGATGTGGCCAATGGCTACACCTTC,CASSEDVANGYTF
TRBJ2-3,-,TRBV13,15,-,TGTGCCAGCAGCCTCCGGGGAGCTAGCACAGATACGCAGTATTTT,CASSLRGASTDTQYF
TRBJ1-1,-,TRBV10-1,13,-,TGCGCCCCCCTTTCCAGGATTAACACTGAAGCTTTCTTT,CAPLSRINTEAFF
TRBJ2-3,-,TRBV9,16,-,TGTGCCAGCAGCGTAGGTCCGGGGGGCGGTGGAGATACGCAGTATTTT,CASSVGPGGGGDTQYF
TRBJ1-1,-,TRBV5-1,14,-,TGCGCCAGCAGCGCAATCACAGGGAACACTGAAGCTTTCTTT,CASSAITGNTEAFF
TRBJ1-1,-,TRBV6-2/TRBV6-3,13,TRBD1,TGTGCCAGCAGTTGGACAGGGGACGCTGAAGCTTTCTTT,CASSWTGDAEAFF
TRBJ2-3,few,TRBV19,16,TRBD2,TGTGCCAGTAGTATGTGGCTAGCGGCTAGCACAGATACGCAGTATTTT,CASSMWLAASTDTQYF
TRBJ1-4,-,TRBV14,13,-,TGTGCCAGCAGCAATGGCCTTAATGAAAAACTGTTTTTT,CASSNGLNEKLFF
TRBJ2-5,-,TRBV5-4,18,TRBD2,TGTGCCAGCAGCTCTGGACTAGCGGGGGGCCCGTACCAAGAGACCCAGTACTTC,CASSSGLAGGPYQETQYF
TRBJ1-1,once,TRBV7-2,15,-,TGTGCCAGCAGCCCCCCGCATTTGCGGGGCACTGAAGCTTTCTTT,CASSPPHLRGTEAFF
TRBJ1-1,-,TRBV18,15,TRBD1,TGTGCCAGCTCACGCCCGACAGGGGGAAACACTGAAGCTTTCTTT,CASSRPTGGNTEAFF
TRBJ2-7,-,TRBV6-5,14,-,TGTGCCAGCAGAAGAGACGAGGGATCCTACGAGCAGTACTTC,CASRRDEGSYEQYF
TRBJ2-7,-,TRBV10-2,13,TRBD1,TGCGCCAGCAGTGGGGGGACAGCCTACGAGCAGTACTTC,CASSGGTAYEQYF
TRBJ1-2,-,TRBV4-2,16,TRBD1,TGTGCCAGCAGCCAAGAATTCGGGGACAGGGATTACGGCTACACCTTC,CASSQEFGDRDYGYTF
TRBJ2-1,-,TRBV25-1,15,TRBD2,TGTGCCAGCAGTGAACCGGGACTAGCTATCAATGAGCAGTTCTTC,CASSEPGLAINEQFF